A selection of T cell receptor beta chains follows, all from one sample in a study of CD4 T cells in relation to SARS-CoV-2 and coronaviruses. The assay was immunoSEQ multiplex PCR, and TCRdb's table has in-frame clones only and misses some. The sample includes 18,000 or so clones, around 73% seen only once; the top ten take roughly a fifth. The antigens of these receptors remain unknown. Sequencing was carried out using CD4+ T cells from PBMCs, cultured in vitro. These TCRs come from a human donor in good health. CDR3s include the opening cysteine and the closing phenylalanine or tryptophan. The D gene is left open where the match is weak. Clone size is not always given. Where it is, it says once, few, many or a class for expanded clones.

cdr3_aa | cdr3_nt | v_call | d_call | j_call | clone_size
CASSAGQGNTGELFF | TGTGCCAGCAGCGCGGGACAGGGGAACACCGGGGAGCTGTTTTTT | TRBV9 | TRBD1 | TRBJ2-2 | -
CASSLDGDPLGEQFF | TGCGCCAGCAGCTTGGACGGAGATCCCCTGGGTGAGCAGTTCTTC | TRBV5-1 | - | TRBJ2-1 | -
CASTSNTEAFF | TGTGCCAGCACGAGCAACACTGAAGCTTTCTTT | TRBV28 | - | TRBJ1-1 | once
CASSSTSSYNEQFF | TGTGCCAGCAGTTCTACCAGCTCCTACAATGAGCAGTTCTTC | TRBV6-6 | - | TRBJ2-1 | -
CASSQATAPSSPLHF | TGTGCCAGCAGCCAAGCGACAGCCCCCAGTTCACCCCTCCACTTT | TRBV4-2 | - | TRBJ1-6 | few
CATDRPNGEAFF | TGTGCCACCGACAGGCCTAACGGTGAAGCTTTCTTT | TRBV12-3/TRBV12-4 | - | TRBJ1-1 | -
CASSLGQGRLEQYF | TGCGCCAGCAGCTTGGGACAGGGGAGGCTCGAGCAGTACTTC | TRBV5-1 | TRBD1 | TRBJ2-7 | -
CASSLVGQGARPQHF | TGTGCCAGCAGTTTAGTAGGACAGGGGGCTCGGCCCCAGCATTTT | TRBV28 | TRBD1 | TRBJ1-5 | -
CAWSHPGVSEQYF | TGTGCCTGGAGCCACCCGGGGGTAAGCGAGCAGTACTTC | TRBV30 | - | TRBJ2-7 | few
CASSLRREGNYEQYF | TGTGCCAGCAGCTTAAGGCGGGAGGGAAACTACGAGCAGTACTTC | TRBV4-2 | TRBD2 | TRBJ2-7 | -
CASSLSGENTGELFF | TGTGCCAGTAGCCTTAGCGGAGAGAACACCGGGGAGCTGTTTTTT | TRBV19 | - | TRBJ2-2 | few
CASSQGPGNTIYF | TGTGCCAGCAGCCAAGGACCCGGAAACACCATATATTTT | TRBV3-1/TRBV3-2 | - | TRBJ1-3 | -
CASSLISGRADTQYF | TGTGCCAGCAGTCTCATTAGCGGGAGGGCAGATACGCAGTATTTT | TRBV6-5 | TRBD2 | TRBJ2-3 | -
CASSTRDRGLRSGVDTQYF | TGTGCCAGCAGCACCCGGGACAGGGGGCTTAGATCCGGGGTAGATACGCAGTATTTT | TRBV9 | TRBD1 | TRBJ2-3 | -
CASSVGQAYEQYF | TGTGCCAGCAGCGTCGGACAAGCCTACGAGCAGTACTTC | TRBV7-9 | - | TRBJ2-7 | -
CASSSRQQNKETQYF | TGTGCCAGCAGCTCCCGACAGCAGAACAAAGAGACCCAGTACTTC | TRBV5-4 | - | TRBJ2-5 | -
CASSSTRFPTSGPYEQYF | TGTGCCAGCAGCTCAACCCGATTTCCGACTAGCGGACCCTACGAGCAGTACTTC | TRBV13 | TRBD2 | TRBJ2-7 | -
CASSQETRASGRDTQYF | TGTGCCAGCAGCCAAGAAACTAGGGCTAGCGGGAGAGATACGCAGTATTTT | TRBV4-2 | TRBD2 | TRBJ2-3 | -
CASSFGQARNEQFF | TGTGCCAGCAGCTTCGGTCAAGCACGGAATGAGCAGTTCTTC | TRBV11-3 | - | TRBJ2-1 | few
CASSHSGGGDTEAFF | TGTGCCAGCAGCCACTCGGGAGGGGGAGACACTGAAGCTTTCTTT | TRBV7-9 | - | TRBJ1-1 | -
CASSIGRPGQGASDTQYF | TGTGCCAGTAGTATAGGGAGACCGGGACAGGGGGCCTCAGATACGCAGTATTTT | TRBV19 | TRBD1 | TRBJ2-3 | -
CASSDSLAAADEQFF | TGTGCCAGCAGTGACTCGCTAGCGGCTGCGGATGAGCAGTTCTTC | TRBV6-4 | TRBD2 | TRBJ2-1 | -
CASSEAGAGGIYEQYF | TGTGCCAGCAGTGAAGCGGGAGCGGGAGGAATCTACGAGCAGTACTTC | TRBV2 | TRBD2 | TRBJ2-7 | -
CAISVQTGGNYNEQFF | TGTGCCATCAGTGTGCAGACAGGGGGCAATTACAATGAGCAGTTCTTC | TRBV10-3 | TRBD1 | TRBJ2-1 | -
CASSPQSNTGELFF | TGTGCCAGCAGCCCACAATCGAACACCGGGGAGCTGTTTTTT | TRBV7-3 | - | TRBJ2-2 | -
CASSYSYLAGANVLTF | TGTGCCAGCAGTTACTCGTATTTGGCTGGGGCCAACGTCCTGACTTTC | TRBV6-5 | - | TRBJ2-6 | once
CAISKGQAATDTQYF | TGTGCCATCAGTAAAGGACAGGCGGCCACAGATACGCAGTATTTT | TRBV10-3 | TRBD1 | TRBJ2-3 | -
CASSLGLAGEGYYEQFF | TGCGCCAGCAGCTTGGGACTAGCGGGAGAAGGGTATTATGAGCAGTTCTTC | TRBV5-1 | TRBD2 | TRBJ2-1 | -